This T cell receptor beta chain was identified in a study of blood T cell repertoires in COVID-19. The wider study: Italy, Spain and the United States were the sources of the convalescent and acute COVID-19 samples. PBMCs, B-cell-depleted T cells, or T cells provided the cDNA or gDNA that made up the material.

A note on this clone: A junction end diverges from the germline sequence, so it may reflect a read error.

From germline, CDR1 is MDHEN and CDR2 SYDVKM. CDR3 length: 13 residues. Per the authors' pipeline: Estimation of nucleated cell counts was performed using reference gene primer amplification. Using immunoSEQ multiplex PCR, the repertoire was profiled, and TCRdb retains in-frame clones only, with some absent. V and J calls and clone size come straight from that table; D and trimming were deduced from the DNA. Of tens of thousands of clones in the sample, about 71% were seen once. The gene calls are TRBV28 and TRBJ1-5, with TRBD1 matching over 8 bases. The origin of this receptor is a woman aged 45-60 years with acute or convalescent COVID-19. The sample was peripheral blood. The CDR3 sequence: CACRGQVDQPQHF. DNA of the CDR3: TGTGCCTGCAGGGGGCAGGTAGATCAGCCCCAGCATTTT.